One T cell receptor beta chain is described in this entry. The data were taken from a study of shared clonotypes between healthy human individuals. Sequencing was performed with immunoSEQ multiplex PCR; in TCRdb, only in-frame clones are kept and a portion is missing. This sample has roughly 2 million clones, with 95% found just once. Germline V gene data show CDR1 as MNHNS and CDR2 as SASEGT. With 10 bases clipped from V and 11 bases from J, the junction kept 13 bases outside the gene matches. This CDR3 region has 15 residues. V usage is TRBV6-1 and J usage is TRBJ2-1, with 14 bases that match TRBD2. Sequencing was done on a sample of naive CD4+ T cells sorted from blood. As to subset: CD45RA+ positively selected. This TCR was recovered from a man aged 18-30 years in good health. The DNA for the CDR3 is TGTGCCACCCAACCTCCGACTAGCGGGAGGGCCAAGCAGTTCTTC. Protein: CATQPPTSGRAKQFF.